This is a list of T cell receptor beta chains from one sample in a study of PD-1 blockade in classical Hodgkin lymphoma. Clones were read by immunoSEQ multiplex PCR, and TCRdb kept only the in-frame ones, dropping some. The repertoire consists of about 21,000 clones, with more than 75% occurring once and the leading ten covering 7.3%. The sample in question was CD8+ T cells from blood, obtained before the fourth cycle of nivolumab. Receptor source: a human donor with classical Hodgkin lymphoma. Both conserved end residues are part of each CDR3. Fields, in order: V gene, clone size, D gene, J gene, CDR3 DNA, CDR3 protein. The D gene is left open where the match is weak. Only some rows state a clone size, as once, few, many or a class for expanded clones.

V: TRBV9; size: once; D: TRBD2; J: TRBJ2-5; DNA: TGTGCCAGCAGCGTTAGCGGGGGGGACCAAGAGACCCAGTACTTC; CDR3: CASSVSGGDQETQYF
V: TRBV5-4; size: .; D: TRBD2; J: TRBJ2-7; DNA: TGTGCCAGCAGCCTAAGCGGGGGGGCTTCCTACGAGCAGTACTTC; CDR3: CASSLSGGASYEQYF
V: TRBV6-5; size: .; D: .; J: TRBJ1-3; DNA: TGTGCCAGCAGTCCAACCCCCACGGCGGGAAACACCATATATTTT; CDR3: CASSPTPTAGNTIYF
V: TRBV15; size: .; D: .; J: TRBJ2-7; DNA: TGTGCCACCAGCAGAGCGCCAGGGGAACAATACGAGCAGTACTTC; CDR3: CATSRAPGEQYEQYF
V: TRBV6-5; size: .; D: .; J: TRBJ1-1; DNA: TGTGCCAGCAGTTACATCGGACAGAATGAAGCTTTCTTT; CDR3: CASSYIGQNEAFF
V: TRBV10-2; size: .; D: .; J: TRBJ2-7; DNA: TGCGCCAGCAGTGAAACGGACCCGCTCCCCTACGAGCAGTACTTC; CDR3: CASSETDPLPYEQYF
V: TRBV12-5; size: .; D: TRBD1; J: TRBJ2-7; DNA: TGTGCTAGTGGTTTGGTAGTCGGCCGGGACAGGGGCCACGAGCAGTACTTC; CDR3: CASGLVVGRDRGHEQYF
V: TRBV5-1; size: once; D: .; J: TRBJ2-1; DNA: TGCGCCAGCAGGCAGGCAGGGGTGGAGGAGCAGTTCTTC; CDR3: CASRQAGVEEQFF
V: TRBV7-2; size: once; D: TRBD2; J: TRBJ2-1; DNA: TGTGCCAGCAGCTTAGGGACTAGCGGGGTTTGGGATGAGCAGTTCTTC; CDR3: CASSLGTSGVWDEQFF
V: TRBV4-2; size: once; D: TRBD1; J: TRBJ1-5; DNA: TGTGCCAGCAGCCCGCAGGGGGGAAGCAATCAGCCCCAGCATTTT; CDR3: CASSPQGGSNQPQHF
V: TRBV5-4; size: .; D: TRBD2; J: TRBJ2-7; DNA: TGTGCCAGCAGCTTGGGGACTAGCGGGGGGACCTCCTACGAGCAGTACTTC; CDR3: CASSLGTSGGTSYEQYF
V: TRBV18; size: .; D: .; J: TRBJ2-1; DNA: TGTGCCAGCTCACCGGTTTCTCCACCTGACAATGAGCAGTTCTTC; CDR3: CASSPVSPPDNEQFF
V: TRBV7-2; size: once; D: .; J: TRBJ2-2; DNA: TGTGCCAGCAGCAAATACTCCGCCAGGGGAAACACCGGGGAGCTGTTTTTT; CDR3: CASSKYSARGNTGELFF
V: TRBV6-4; size: .; D: .; J: TRBJ2-3; DNA: TGTGCCAGCAGTGGGGGGACTAGCACAGATACGCAGTATTTT; CDR3: CASSGGTSTDTQYF
V: TRBV30; size: once; D: TRBD1; J: TRBJ1-2; DNA: TGTGCCTGGAGCACCGTTTGGGACAGCTATGGCTACACCTTC; CDR3: CAWSTVWDSYGYTF
V: TRBV19; size: few; D: .; J: TRBJ1-4; DNA: TGTGCCAGTAGTAGGAGGGGAGAAGAAAAACTGTTTTTT; CDR3: CASSRRGEEKLFF
V: TRBV7-9; size: .; D: .; J: TRBJ2-7; DNA: TGTGCCAGCAGCCGAACTCTGACAGTAAGCTACGAGCAGTACTTC; CDR3: CASSRTLTVSYEQYF
V: TRBV7-9; size: .; D: .; J: TRBJ1-5; DNA: TGTGCCAGCAGCTTTCACAGCAATCAGCCCCAGCATTTT; CDR3: CASSFHSNQPQHF
V: TRBV5-1; size: .; D: .; J: TRBJ1-1; DNA: TGCGCCAGCAGTTGGGGGGAGGGAGGGACTGAAGCTTTCTTT; CDR3: CASSWGEGGTEAFF
V: TRBV6-1; size: .; D: .; J: TRBJ2-7; DNA: TGTGCCAGCATCTCGGGGGGCACCCCCTACGAGCAGTACTTC; CDR3: CASISGGTPYEQYF
V: TRBV11-2; size: .; D: .; J: TRBJ1-4; DNA: TGTGCCAGCAGCTTAAATTACGCCGATGAAAAACTGTTTTTT; CDR3: CASSLNYADEKLFF
V: TRBV6-4; size: .; D: .; J: TRBJ2-2; DNA: TGTGCCAGCAGTGCGGCTTTAAACACCGGGGAGCTGTTTTTT; CDR3: CASSAALNTGELFF
V: TRBV29-1; size: .; D: TRBD1; J: TRBJ2-1; DNA: TGCAGCGTGGACAGGGGGTTAGGAAGGAATGAGCAGTTCTTC; CDR3: CSVDRGLGRNEQFF
V: TRBV9; size: .; D: .; J: TRBJ2-5; DNA: TGTGCCAGCAGCGTAGAGGGGACCCAGTACTTC; CDR3: CASSVEGTQYF
V: TRBV9; size: .; D: .; J: TRBJ1-1; DNA: TGTGCCAGCAGCCCCCCCGGGACAATCCCTTCGAACACTGAAGCTTTCTTT; CDR3: CASSPPGTIPSNTEAFF
V: TRBV7-9; size: .; D: TRBD2; J: TRBJ2-5; DNA: TGTGCCAGTAGAAACGGACTAGCGGGGGGCCCGGAGACCCAGTACTTC; CDR3: CASRNGLAGGPETQYF
V: TRBV9; size: .; D: .; J: TRBJ2-3; DNA: TGTGCCAGCAGCGTAGGTGGCTTACCGTATGATACGCAGTATTTT; CDR3: CASSVGGLPYDTQYF
V: TRBV5-5; size: .; D: TRBD2; J: TRBJ2-7; DNA: TGTGCCAGCAGCACACCTCTAGCGGGGCCCACCTACGAGCAGTACTTC; CDR3: CASSTPLAGPTYEQYF
V: TRBV4-3; size: .; D: .; J: TRBJ2-1; DNA: TGCGCCAGCAGCCCCCGCGCAGGGGTTTATGAGCAGTTCTTC; CDR3: CASSPRAGVYEQFF
V: TRBV11-3; size: .; D: .; J: TRBJ1-4; DNA: TGTGCCAGCAGCTTAGATGGTAGGCAGGGAGAAGAAAAACTGTTTTTT; CDR3: CASSLDGRQGEEKLFF
V: TRBV13; size: .; D: .; J: TRBJ1-1; DNA: TGTGCCAGCAGCTTACCCGGAACTGAAGCTTTCTTT; CDR3: CASSLPGTEAFF
V: TRBV7-2; size: .; D: TRBD1; J: TRBJ1-6; DNA: TGTGCCAGCAGCTTTTTCCAGGGGGCCAATTCACCCCTCCACTTT; CDR3: CASSFFQGANSPLHF
V: TRBV27; size: .; D: TRBD1; J: TRBJ1-1; DNA: TGTGCCAGCAGTTCGGACAGGGGGACGAACACTGAAGCTTTCTTT; CDR3: CASSSDRGTNTEAFF
V: TRBV4-3; size: .; D: TRBD2; J: TRBJ2-5; DNA: TGCGCCAGCAGCCAAACAGCGGGGGGTTCCCAAGAGACCCAGTACTTC; CDR3: CASSQTAGGSQETQYF
V: TRBV27; size: .; D: .; J: TRBJ1-1; DNA: TGTGCCAGCAGTTTACGATCGGGATGGAGCACTGAAGCTTTCTTT; CDR3: CASSLRSGWSTEAFF
V: TRBV7-9; size: few; D: TRBD1; J: TRBJ1-1; DNA: TGTGCCAGCAGCCACCGGGACAGGGAGGAGGCTGAAGCTTTCTTT; CDR3: CASSHRDREEAEAFF
V: TRBV7-9; size: once; D: TRBD1; J: TRBJ1-5; DNA: TGTGCCAGCAGCCCGGGACAGGTGAGCAATCAGCCCCAGCATTTT; CDR3: CASSPGQVSNQPQHF
V: TRBV19; size: .; D: .; J: TRBJ2-3; DNA: TGTGCCAGTAGTCTCCCAGTGAACGAAGAGGCAGATACGCAGTATTTT; CDR3: CASSLPVNEEADTQYF
V: TRBV5-1; size: .; D: .; J: TRBJ1-1; DNA: TGCGCCAGCAGCCTAGGGAGCCCTGAAGCTTTCTTT; CDR3: CASSLGSPEAFF